This passage covers 4 T cell receptor beta chains from one sample sequenced in a study of post-analysis software for immune sequencing data. The authors incorporated unique molecular identifiers into the TCR beta cDNA libraries. From the PCR reads, TCRdb called clonotypes with MiXCR, one entry per CDR3 protein. Of roughly 730,000 distinct CDR3 sequences in the sample, 25% to 30% were seen once. General study points: Patients had higher frequencies than controls of about 5 TRBV segments, including TRBV5-6, TRBV5-1 and TRBV20-1.

For these receptors, no antigen is known. What was sequenced was blood. All receptors come from a girl aged 10 to 17 with multiple sclerosis.

As to this clonotype: Germline is not matched at one junction end, which may reflect a read error. The rearrangement links TRBV20-1 to TRBJ2-1, with 8 bases that match TRBD2. Germline V gene sequence: CDR1 DFQATT, CDR2 SNEGSKA (reference sequence). The CDR3 spans 12 residues. The CDR3, as DNA: TGCAGTGATAGAGGGACTAGCAATGAGCAGTTCTTC. Translating it yields CSDRGTSNEQFF.

Worth noting for this clonotype: This could be a read error, since a much larger clone is one nucleotide away. This rearrangement joins TRBV29-1 to TRBJ1-2; D is ambiguous. This CDR3 is built from 12 residues. Germline CDR1 and CDR2: SQVTM and ANQGSEA. In DNA, the CDR3 is TGCAGCGTCCCGGCGGTGGGCTATGGCCACACCTTC. As protein: CSVPAVGYGHTF. The whole variable domain, filled in from reference TRBV29-1 and TRBJ1-2, reads SAVISQKPSRDICQRGTSLTIQCQVDSQVTMMFWYRQQPGQSLTLIATANQGSEATYESGFVIDKFPISRPNLTFSTLTVSNMSPEDSSIYLCSVPAVGYGHTFGSGTRLTVV.

J is TRBJ2-3 and V is TRBV5-5; the match to TRBD2 covers 7 bases. J was trimmed by 6 bases and V by 4 bases; bases with no gene match: 5. The CDR3 consists of 13 residues. In germline, CDR1 is SGHKS, CDR2 YYEKEE (reference sequence). CDR3 residues: CASSASGGDTQYF. Here the CDR3 DNA reads TGTGCCAGCAGCGCGTCCGGGGGGGATACGCAGTATTTT.

The J gene is TRBJ1-1, the V gene TRBV25-1; D may be TRBD1 (5 bases). The germline gives CDR1 MGHDK, CDR2 SYGVNS. Trimming took off 1 base at V and 6 bases at J, with 9 bases between the two ends. This CDR3 is built from 13 residues. This CDR3 is CASSEWGWAEAFF. CDR3 DNA: TGTGCCAGCAGTGAATGGGGGTGGGCTGAAGCTTTCTTT.